Sequencing of this T cell receptor (beta chain) was carried out in a study of blood T cell repertoires in COVID-19. Background on the study: Specimens from acute and convalescent COVID-19 originated in the United States, Italy and Spain. Sources were T cells, B-cell-depleted T cells, or PBMCs; the material itself was cDNA or gDNA.

This clone is classed as medium-sized. In the original processing: The assay estimated nucleated cells by amplifying reference gene primers. The repertoire was sequenced with immunoSEQ multiplex PCR; TCRdb's copy has only in-frame clones and lacks some. The V and J calls and clone size were taken over from that table, and D and trimming were inferred from the DNA. The sample yields 25,000 to 35,000 clones, roughly 87% seen once. This CDR3 has 16 residues. J was trimmed by 4 bases and V by 0 bases; bases with no gene match: 7. The germline V gene has CDR1 MGHRA and CDR2 YSYEKL. This TCR derives from a human donor in a cohort sampled during active COVID-19. Sequencing input: peripheral blood. This chain links TRBV4-1 with TRBJ1-2; 8 bases map to TRBD1. Here the CDR3 DNA reads TGCGCCAGCAGCCAAGATCGGGCAGGGGGCAGCTATGGCTACACCTTC. It yields the protein CASSQDRAGGSYGYTF.